One and the same sample provided the 13 T cell receptor beta chains below, sequenced in a study of blood T cell repertoires in COVID-19. The protocol was immunoSEQ multiplex PCR, while the TCRdb copy is restricted to in-frame clones and leaves out a portion. The sample contains about 380,000 clones, 89% of which appear only once. Sequences were obtained from peripheral blood. These receptors originate from a man between 40 and 49 years old with acute or convalescent COVID-19.

This chain connects TRBV21-1 to TRBJ1-1. TRBV21-1 is listed as a pseudogene. This CDR3 comprises 15 residues. CDR3 bases: TGTGCCAGCACGAGAGTCCGGGGGGACAAGACTGAAGCTTTCTTT. Translation gives CASTRVRGDKTEAFF.

The chain uses TRBV19 and TRBJ1-1, with D possibly matching TRBD1 (6 bases). Trimming removed 5 bases at V and 1 base at J, with 14 bases between. Germline lookup yields CDR1 LNHDA and CDR2 SQIVND (reference sequence). This CDR3 region has 15 residues. The CDR3 region is CASSLGQLPNTEAFF. CDR3 in DNA: TGTGCCAGTAGTCTTGGACAGCTCCCGAACACTGAAGCTTTCTTT.

Concerning this clone: Other nucleotide sequences in the sample specify the same CDR3. This chain joins TRBV9 and TRBJ2-7; D not certain. Germline V gene data show CDR1 as SGDLS and CDR2 as YYNGEE. V was trimmed by 0 bases and J by 1 base, leaving 8 bases between them. The CDR3 consists of 14 residues. Here the CDR3 reads CASSVGLLSYEQYF. CDR3 in DNA: TGTGCCAGCAGCGTAGGTCTCCTATCCTACGAGCAGTACTTC.

The chain has TRBV5-1 and TRBJ2-5; 9 positions agree with TRBD1. Germline-derived CDR1 and CDR2 are SGHRS and YFSETQ. V was pared by 0 bases and J by 7 bases, with 7 bases of the junction left unmatched. This CDR3 is 15 amino acids long. The CDR3 here is CASSLVTGGGGTQYF. CDR3 in DNA: TGCGCCAGCAGCTTGGTAACAGGGGGCGGTGGGACCCAGTACTTC.

The gene calls are TRBV4-1 and TRBJ1-2; 7 bases are shared with TRBD1. V trimming: 1 base; J trimming: 4 bases; junction bases outside the gene matches: 9. CDR3 length: 16 residues. CDR1 is MGHRA, CDR2 YSYEKL, per germline. The CDR3 region is CASSQVDRDTSYGYTF. The CDR3 nucleotides are TGCGCCAGCAGCCAAGTCGACAGGGACACCAGCTATGGCTACACCTTC.

The chain recombines TRBV2 with TRBJ2-4; 8 bases are shared with TRBD1. The germline gives CDR1 SNHLY, CDR2 FYNNEI. The CDR3 is made up of 15 amino acids. V lost 2 bases and J lost 1; bases outside the gene matches: 1. Here the CDR3 reads CASSEQGAAKNIQYF. DNA for the CDR3: TGTGCCAGCAGTGAACAGGGGGCGGCCAAAAACATTCAGTACTTC.

This chain connects TRBV27 to TRBJ1-1; unclear D gene. V lost 2 bases and J 1 base, leaving 8 bases between the germline ends. The germline V gene has CDR1 MNHEY and CDR2 SMNVEV (reference sequence). The CDR3 runs 14 residues. CDR3 DNA sequence: TGTGCCAGCAGTTTAGAGAGAAAGAACACTGAAGCTTTCTTT. As protein: CASSLERKNTEAFF.

The chain recombines TRBV6-5 with TRBJ1-6; 10 bases line up with TRBD1. The V gene end was trimmed by 5 bases and the J gene end by 7 bases; junction bases not matched to a gene: 2. The CDR3 spans 14 residues. Germline V CDR1 and CDR2: MNHEY, SVGAGI. The CDR3: CASSRQGANSPLHF. The CDR3 region has the DNA TGTGCCAGCAGTCGACAGGGGGCGAATTCACCCCTCCACTTT.

This clone was observed a handful of times. V is TRBV30 and J is TRBJ2-2, with D perhaps matching TRBD1 (5 bases). Germline loops: CDR1 GTSNPN, CDR2 SVGIG (reference sequence). The V end lost 1 base, the J end lost 8 bases, and 23 bases lay between the germline ends. The CDR3 is made up of 17 amino acids. The DNA of the CDR3 is TGTGCCTGGAGTGATGCCAGGGTAAAGGGAATGGCTGGGGAGCTGTTTTTT. Residues: CAWSDARVKGMAGELFF.

The chain carries TRBV6-5 and TRBJ1-5; the D gene is possibly TRBD1 (6 bases). Germline V gene lookup returns CDR1 MNHEY and CDR2 SVGAGI. There are 15 residues in the CDR3. V was trimmed by 2 bases and J by 1 base, leaving 9 bases between them. The CDR3 is CASSYGRGSNQPQHF. Here the CDR3 DNA reads TGTGCCAGCAGTTACGGCAGGGGAAGCAATCAGCCCCAGCATTTT.

V usage is TRBV27 and J usage is TRBJ2-1; 8 bases line up with TRBD1. Germline V lookup: CDR1 MNHEY, CDR2 SMNVEV (reference sequence). Trimming took 6 bases from V and 8 from J; bases not matched to a gene: 12. CDR3 length equals 15 residues. CDR3 residues: CASSWAAGGGYEQFF. The CDR3 DNA follows: TGTGCCAGCAGCTGGGCGGCAGGGGGCGGCTATGAGCAGTTCTTC.

This sequence joins TRBV4-1 and TRBJ2-7; possible D gene TRBD2, 6 bases. The CDR3 runs to 13 residues. The ends were cut back, 4 bases at V and 4 bases at J, with 11 bases in the middle. Germline V gene lookup returns CDR1 MGHRA and CDR2 YSYEKL. CDR3 amino acids: CASSLGGEYEQYF. The CDR3 nucleotides are TGCGCCAGCAGCCTCGGGGGAGAATACGAGCAGTACTTC.

V and J are TRBV4-1 and TRBJ1-5; perhaps TRBD1 as D (5 bases). The germline CDR1 and CDR2 sequences are MGHRA and YSYEKL. V lost 7 bases and J 5 bases, leaving 15 bases between the germline ends. The CDR3 covers 14 residues. The DNA for the CDR3 is TGCGCCAGCACATCGTCTCAGGGCGATCAGCCCCAGCATTTT. Translated, it gives CASTSSQGDQPQHF.